This T cell receptor (beta chain) was documented in a study of blood T cell repertoires in COVID-19. Measured with immunoSEQ multiplex PCR; TCRdb has only the in-frame clones, and not every one. Of 150,000 or so clones in the sample, around 82% were seen once. The V gene's germline CDR1 is SNHLY and CDR2 FYNNEI. Trimming cost V 6 bases and J 0 bases, with 12 bases left between them. This CDR3 comprises 14 residues. Input material: peripheral blood. This clonotype was sampled from a human donor with acute or convalescent COVID-19. The donor label of this sample is uncertain. The chain links TRBV2 to TRBJ2-7; a possible D gene is TRBD1 (6 bases). CDR3 bases: TGTGCCAGCAGGGATACAGGGAGCTCCTACGAGCAGTACTTC. Translating it yields CASRDTGSSYEQYF.